What follows are 14 T cell receptor beta chains derived from one specimen sequenced in a study of T cell responses to AZD1222 COVID-19 vaccine. TCRdb's copy holds only in-frame clones and misses some; the assay was immunoSEQ multiplex PCR. The sample consists of roughly 100,000 clones, approximately 90% of them appearing once. The specimen comprised peripheral blood, sampled on day 0 of AZD1222 vaccination. These TCRs come from an adult in good health.

With regard to this clone: Within the sample, other DNA sequences also encode this same CDR3. The V and J genes are TRBV5-1 and TRBJ1-3, with D hard to call. This CDR3 has 13 residues. Trimming cost V 3 bases and J 4 bases, with 8 bases left between them. Germline V lookup: CDR1 SGHRS, CDR2 YFSETQ. CDR3 loop: CASSSGSGNTIYF. The CDR3 region has the DNA TGCGCCAGCAGCTCCGGGTCCGGAAACACCATATATTTT.

The chain is built from TRBV2 and TRBJ1-6; D is unresolved. Trimming left V 6 bases short and J 8 bases short, with 11 bases between. The germline CDR1 and CDR2 sequences are SNHLY and FYNNEI. The CDR3 consists of 13 residues. The CDR3 reads CASRVEVDSPLHF. The CDR3 DNA reads as TGTGCCAGCAGGGTCGAAGTCGATTCACCCCTCCACTTT.

The rearrangement links TRBV19 to TRBJ1-6; D gene uncertain. V lost 6 bases to trimming and J lost 10 bases, with 13 bases between them. The CDR3 is made up of 13 amino acids. Germline-derived CDR1 and CDR2 are LNHDA and SQIVND (reference sequence). CDR3 nucleotides: TGTGCCAGTAGAGAAAGGGATGGGTCACCCCTCCACTTT. This translates into CASRERDGSPLHF.

V usage is TRBV6-4 and J usage is TRBJ1-6, with D possibly TRBD1 on 5 matching bases. The CDR3 is 14 amino acids. Per germline, CDR1 MRHNA and CDR2 SNTAGT. V shed 2 bases and J shed 7 bases, with 9 bases lying between them. Here the CDR3 reads CASSDGTANSPLHF. In DNA, the CDR3 is TGTGCCAGCAGTGACGGGACGGCAAATTCACCCCTCCACTTT.

This clone was seen only once. This chain connects TRBV18 to TRBJ1-2; 10 bases map to TRBD1. The CDR3 length is 13 residues. Germline trimming cut 3 bases from V and 7 bases from J; bases unmatched to any gene: 2. Germline CDR1 KGHSH, CDR2 LQKENI. This CDR3 is CASSPDRGSGYTF. The CDR3 nucleotides are TGTGCCAGCTCACCGGACAGGGGGAGTGGCTACACCTTC.

This rearrangement joins TRBV7-5 to TRBJ2-3; the listed D gene, TRBD1, was not tested against the DNA. TRBV7-5 is described as a pseudogene. This CDR3 contains 13 residues. The CDR3 sequence: CVRSTGETDTQYF. CDR3 coding DNA: TGTGTCAGAAGCACAGGGGAGACAGATACGCAGTATTTT.

The table lists this clone with a few counts. V is TRBV20-1 and J is TRBJ1-4; no clear D gene. Trimming shortened V by 4 bases and J by 4 bases, and 4 bases separated the two germline ends. The germline V gene has CDR1 DFQATT and CDR2 SNEGSKA (reference sequence). The CDR3 length is 11 residues. CDR3 in amino acids: CSAIYNEKLFF. The DNA for the CDR3 is TGCAGTGCTATTTATAATGAAAAACTGTTTTTT.

The chain has TRBV28 and TRBJ1-6; D is unclear. The germline V gene has CDR1 MDHEN and CDR2 SYDVKM. This CDR3 comprises 14 residues. V lost 8 bases and J lost 1, with 9 bases in between. The CDR3 protein is CASVQRSYNSPLHF. In nucleotides, the CDR3 is TGTGCCAGCGTCCAACGTTCCTATAATTCACCCCTCCACTTT. The full variable domain, with the rest looked up from reference TRBV28 and TRBJ1-6, is DVKVTQSSRYLVKRTGEKVFLECVQDMDHENMFWYRQDPGLGLRLIYFSYDVKMKEKGDIPEGYSVSREKKERFSLILESASTNQTSMYLCASVQRSYNSPLHFGNGTRLTVT.

This chain joins TRBV11-3 and TRBJ2-1, with 8 bases that match TRBD2. CDR1 is SGHNT and CDR2 is YENEEA in the germline V gene. The CDR3 sequence is 17 residues long. V was pared by 1 base and J by 6 bases, with 11 bases of the junction left unmatched. The CDR3 nucleotides are TGTGCCAGCAGCTTAGGAGGGGCAGCGGGAGAGGGCAATGAGCAGTTCTTC. Its translation: CASSLGGAAGEGNEQFF. The full variable domain, completed using reference TRBV11-3 and TRBJ2-1, is EAGVVQSPRYKIIEKKQPVAFWCNPISGHNTLYWYLQNLGQGPELLIRYENEEAVDDSQLPKDRFSAERLKGVDSTLKIQPAELGDSAVYLCASSLGGAAGEGNEQFFGPGTRLTVL.

This chain connects TRBV2 to TRBJ2-3; possible D gene TRBD2, 6 bases. Trimming took off 6 bases at V and 5 bases at J, with 18 bases between the two ends. Germline-derived CDR1 and CDR2 are SNHLY and FYNNEI. The CDR3 covers 15 residues. The DNA of the CDR3 is TGTGCCAGCAGCATCCGGGAGCAGGTTCGAGATACGCAGTATTTT. Translated, it gives CASSIREQVRDTQYF.

This clone was seen only once. This rearrangement joins TRBV19 to TRBJ1-6, with TRBD1 matching 9 bases. The CDR3 is made up of 15 amino acids. V trimming: 2 bases; J trimming: 8 bases; junction bases outside the gene matches: 4. The germline gives CDR1 LNHDA, CDR2 SQIVND (reference sequence). The CDR3 DNA reads TGTGCCAGTAGTATAACAGGGGGCAACTATTCACCCCTCCACTTT. Translating gives CASSITGGNYSPLHF.

The J gene is TRBJ2-7, the V gene TRBV6-4; 9 bases line up with TRBD2. The CDR3 spans 14 residues. The germline V gene has CDR1 MRHNA and CDR2 SNTAGT. V lost 7 bases, J lost 2 bases, and 6 bases stayed unmatched. The CDR3 is CASTLSGRTYEQYF. The CDR3 DNA is TGTGCCAGCACCTTGAGCGGGAGGACCTACGAGCAGTACTTC.

The chain is built from TRBV5-6 and TRBJ2-1, with TRBD2 as a possible D gene (5 bases). Trimming shortened V by 2 bases and J by 6 bases, and 12 bases separated the two germline ends. Germline CDR1 is SGHDT and CDR2 is YYEEEE. This CDR3 comprises 14 residues. For the CDR3, the DNA is TGTGCCAGCAGCTTCCAGCGGCTAAGCAATGAGCAGTTCTTC. Translation: CASSFQRLSNEQFF.

This chain connects TRBV29-1 to TRBJ2-7; D is ambiguous. Germline V gene sequence: CDR1 SQVTM, CDR2 ANQGSEA. CDR3 length equals 12 residues. V gave up 4 bases and J gave up 7 bases, with 14 bases separating them. CDR3 in DNA: TGCAGCGTTGGGCAGCACTTCGAGGAGCAGTACTTC. This translates into CSVGQHFEEQYF.